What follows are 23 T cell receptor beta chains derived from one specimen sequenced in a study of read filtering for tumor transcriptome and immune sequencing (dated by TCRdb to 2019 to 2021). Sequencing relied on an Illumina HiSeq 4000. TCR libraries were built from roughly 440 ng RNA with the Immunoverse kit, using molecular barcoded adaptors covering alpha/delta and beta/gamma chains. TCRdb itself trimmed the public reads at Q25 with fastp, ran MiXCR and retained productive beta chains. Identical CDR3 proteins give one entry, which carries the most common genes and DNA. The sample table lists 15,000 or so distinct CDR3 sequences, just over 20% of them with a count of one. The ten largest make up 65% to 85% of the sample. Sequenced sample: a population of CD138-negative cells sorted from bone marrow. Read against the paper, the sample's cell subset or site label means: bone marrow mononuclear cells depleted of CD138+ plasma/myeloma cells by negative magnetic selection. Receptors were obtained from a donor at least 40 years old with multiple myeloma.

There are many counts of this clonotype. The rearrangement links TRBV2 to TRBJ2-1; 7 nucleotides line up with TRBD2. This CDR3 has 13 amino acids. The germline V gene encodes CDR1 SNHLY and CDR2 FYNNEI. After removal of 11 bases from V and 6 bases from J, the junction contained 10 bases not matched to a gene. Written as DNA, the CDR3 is TGTGCCGGAAAAACTGGCGGGGGCAATGAGCAGTTCTTC. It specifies CAGKTGGGNEQFF. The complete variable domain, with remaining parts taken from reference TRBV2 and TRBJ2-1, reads EPEVTQTPSHQVTQMGQEVILRCVPISNHLYFYWYRQILGQKVEFLVSFYNNEISEKSEIFDDQFSVERPDGSNFTLKIRSTKLEDSAMYFCAGKTGGGNEQFFGPGTRLTVL.

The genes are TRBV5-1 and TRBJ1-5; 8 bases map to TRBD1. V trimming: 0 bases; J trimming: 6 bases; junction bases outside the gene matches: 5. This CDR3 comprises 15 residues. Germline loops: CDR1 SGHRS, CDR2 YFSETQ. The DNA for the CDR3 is TGCGCCAGCAGCTTGGATGGACAGGGACGTCAGCCCCAGCATTTT. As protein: CASSLDGQGRQPQHF.

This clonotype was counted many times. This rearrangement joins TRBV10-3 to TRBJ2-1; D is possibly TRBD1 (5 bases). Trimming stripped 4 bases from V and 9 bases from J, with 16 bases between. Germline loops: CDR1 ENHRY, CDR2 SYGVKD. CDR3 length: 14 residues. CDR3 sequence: CAISATTDNIEQFF. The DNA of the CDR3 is TGTGCCATCAGTGCGACGACAGATAACATTGAGCAGTTCTTC.

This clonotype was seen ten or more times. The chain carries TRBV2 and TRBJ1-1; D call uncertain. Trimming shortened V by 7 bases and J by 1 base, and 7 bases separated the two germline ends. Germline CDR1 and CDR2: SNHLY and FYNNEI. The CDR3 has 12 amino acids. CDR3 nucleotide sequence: TGTGCCAGCAAAAGGACGAACACTGAAGCTTTCTTT. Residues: CASKRTNTEAFF.

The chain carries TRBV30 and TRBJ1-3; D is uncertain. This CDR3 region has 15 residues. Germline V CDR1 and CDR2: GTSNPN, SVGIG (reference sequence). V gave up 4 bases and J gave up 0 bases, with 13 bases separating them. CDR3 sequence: CAWTRIGNSGNTIYF. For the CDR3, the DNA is TGTGCCTGGACCAGGATAGGGAACTCTGGAAACACCATATATTTT.

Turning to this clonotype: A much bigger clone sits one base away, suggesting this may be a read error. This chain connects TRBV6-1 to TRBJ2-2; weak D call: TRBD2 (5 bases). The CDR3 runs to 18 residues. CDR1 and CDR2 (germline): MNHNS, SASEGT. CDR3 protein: CASSLRPTMGTNIGELFF. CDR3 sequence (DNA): TGTGCCAGCAGTTTACGTCCGACTATGGGCACGAACATCGGGGAGCTGTTTTTT.

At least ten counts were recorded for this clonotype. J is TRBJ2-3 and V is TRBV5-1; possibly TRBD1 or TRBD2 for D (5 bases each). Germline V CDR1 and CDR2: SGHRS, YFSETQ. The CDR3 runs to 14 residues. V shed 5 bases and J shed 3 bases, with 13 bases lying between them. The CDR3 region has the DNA TGCGCCAGCAGGGGGCCAGGGACGACAGATACGCAGTATTTT. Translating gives CASRGPGTTDTQYF.

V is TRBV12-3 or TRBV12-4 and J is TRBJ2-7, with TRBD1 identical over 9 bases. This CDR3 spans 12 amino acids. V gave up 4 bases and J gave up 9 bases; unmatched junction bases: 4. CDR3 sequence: CASSWGQGRQYF. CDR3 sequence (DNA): TGTGCCAGCAGTTGGGGACAGGGAAGGCAGTACTTC.

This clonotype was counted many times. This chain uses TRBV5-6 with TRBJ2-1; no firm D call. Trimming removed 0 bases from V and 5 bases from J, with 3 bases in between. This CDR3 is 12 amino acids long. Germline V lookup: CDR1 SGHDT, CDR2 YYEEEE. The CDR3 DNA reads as TGTGCCAGCAGCTTGGATGACAATGAGCAGTTCTTC. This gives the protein CASSLDDNEQFF.

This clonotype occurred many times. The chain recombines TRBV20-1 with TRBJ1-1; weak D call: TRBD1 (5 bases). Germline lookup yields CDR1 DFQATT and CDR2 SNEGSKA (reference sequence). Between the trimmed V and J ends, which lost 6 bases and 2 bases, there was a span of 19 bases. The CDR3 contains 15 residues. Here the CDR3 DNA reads TGCAGTGCCCCGACACCTTGGGGGGACAACACTGAAGCTTTCTTT. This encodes CSAPTPWGDNTEAFF.

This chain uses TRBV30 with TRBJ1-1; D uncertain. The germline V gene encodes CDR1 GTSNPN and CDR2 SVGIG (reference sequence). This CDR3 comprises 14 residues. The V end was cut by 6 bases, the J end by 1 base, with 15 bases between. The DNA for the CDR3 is TGTGCCTGTATAGGCCCGGGAAGGAACACTGAAGCTTTCTTT. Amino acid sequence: CACIGPGRNTEAFF.

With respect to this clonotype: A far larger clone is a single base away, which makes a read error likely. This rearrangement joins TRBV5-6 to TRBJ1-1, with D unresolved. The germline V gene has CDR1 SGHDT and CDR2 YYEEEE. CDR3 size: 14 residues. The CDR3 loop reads CASSLAPVLRPPHF. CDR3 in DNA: TGTGCCAGCAGCTTGGCGCCCGTCCTGAGGCCCCCCCACTTT.

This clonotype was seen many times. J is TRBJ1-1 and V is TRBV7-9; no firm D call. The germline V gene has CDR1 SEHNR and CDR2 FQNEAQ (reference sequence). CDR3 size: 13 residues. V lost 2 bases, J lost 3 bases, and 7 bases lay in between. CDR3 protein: CASSLKRDTEAFF. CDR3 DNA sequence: TGTGCCAGCAGCTTAAAGCGGGACACTGAAGCTTTCTTT. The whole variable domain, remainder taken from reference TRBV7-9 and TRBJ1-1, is DTGVSQNPRHKITKRGQNVTFRCDPISEHNRLYWYRQTLGQGPEFLTYFQNEAQLEKSRLLSDRFSAERPKGSFSTLEIQRTEQGDSAMYLCASSLKRDTEAFFGQGTRLTVV.

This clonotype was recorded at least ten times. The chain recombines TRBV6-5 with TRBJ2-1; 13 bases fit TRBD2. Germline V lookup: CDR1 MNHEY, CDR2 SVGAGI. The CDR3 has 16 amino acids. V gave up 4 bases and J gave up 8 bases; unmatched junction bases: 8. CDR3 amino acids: CASSFQRTSGSDEQFF. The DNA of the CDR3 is TGTGCCAGCAGTTTCCAGCGGACTAGCGGGAGTGATGAGCAGTTCTTC.

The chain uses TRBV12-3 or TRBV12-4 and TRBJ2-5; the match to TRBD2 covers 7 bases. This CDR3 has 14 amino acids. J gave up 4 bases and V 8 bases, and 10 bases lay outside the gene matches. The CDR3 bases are TGTGCCAGCCGTCCCCGACTAGCCGTAGAGACCCAGTACTTC. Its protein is CASRPRLAVETQYF.

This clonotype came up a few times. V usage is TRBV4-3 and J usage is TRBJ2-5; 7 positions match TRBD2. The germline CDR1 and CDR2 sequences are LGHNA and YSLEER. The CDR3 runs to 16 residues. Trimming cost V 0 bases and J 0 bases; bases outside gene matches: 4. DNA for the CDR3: TGCGCCAGCAGCCAAGATACGGGAGGCAACCAAGAGACCCAGTACTTC. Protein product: CASSQDTGGNQETQYF.

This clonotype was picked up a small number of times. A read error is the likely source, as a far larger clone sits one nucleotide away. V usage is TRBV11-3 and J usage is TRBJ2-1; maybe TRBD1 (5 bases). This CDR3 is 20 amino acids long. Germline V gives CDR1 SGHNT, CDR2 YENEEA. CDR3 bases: TGTGCCAGCAGCTCTCCGGTTACGAATCAGGGCGCCCGACTCTACAATGAGCAGTCCTTC. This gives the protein CASSSPVTNQGARLYNEQSF.

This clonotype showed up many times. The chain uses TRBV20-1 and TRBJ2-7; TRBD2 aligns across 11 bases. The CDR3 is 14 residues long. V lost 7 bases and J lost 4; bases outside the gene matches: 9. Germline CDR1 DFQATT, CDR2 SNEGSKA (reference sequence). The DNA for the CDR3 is TGCAGTGTAGGCTCTAGCGGGGGGCTGTACGAGCAGTACTTC. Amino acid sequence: CSVGSSGGLYEQYF.

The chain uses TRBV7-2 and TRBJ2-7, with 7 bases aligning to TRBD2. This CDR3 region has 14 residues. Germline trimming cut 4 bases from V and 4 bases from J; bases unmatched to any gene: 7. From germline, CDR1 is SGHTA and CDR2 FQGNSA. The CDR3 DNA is TGTGCCAGCAGCTCAGGCGGGAGTAGGTACGAGCAGTACTTC. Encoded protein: CASSSGGSRYEQYF.

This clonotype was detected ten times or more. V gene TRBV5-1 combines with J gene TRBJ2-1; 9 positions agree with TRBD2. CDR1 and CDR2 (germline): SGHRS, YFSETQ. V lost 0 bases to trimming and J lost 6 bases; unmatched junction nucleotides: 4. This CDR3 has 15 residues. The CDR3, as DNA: TGCGCCAGCAGCTTGGGGCTAGCGGGGTTCAATGAGCAGTTCTTC. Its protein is CASSLGLAGFNEQFF.

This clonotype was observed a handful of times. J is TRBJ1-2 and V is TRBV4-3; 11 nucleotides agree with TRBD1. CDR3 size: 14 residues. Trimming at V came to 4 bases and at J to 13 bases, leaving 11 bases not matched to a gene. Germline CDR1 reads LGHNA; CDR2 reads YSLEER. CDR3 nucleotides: TGCGCCAGCAGCCCCACCGGGACAGGGGGATCTCGCACCTTC. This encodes CASSPTGTGGSRTF.

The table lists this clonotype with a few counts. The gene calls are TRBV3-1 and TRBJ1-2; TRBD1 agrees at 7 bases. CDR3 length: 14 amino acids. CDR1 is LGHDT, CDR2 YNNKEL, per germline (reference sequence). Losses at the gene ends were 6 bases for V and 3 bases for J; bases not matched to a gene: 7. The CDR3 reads CASRFQGEDYGYTF. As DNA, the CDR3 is TGTGCCAGCAGATTTCAGGGGGAGGACTATGGCTACACCTTC.

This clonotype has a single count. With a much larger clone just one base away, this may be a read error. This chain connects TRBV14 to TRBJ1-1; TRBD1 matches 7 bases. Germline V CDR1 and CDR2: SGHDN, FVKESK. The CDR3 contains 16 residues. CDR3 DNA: TGTGCCAGCAGCCAAGGAGGGGGCAGGGTGAACACTGAAGCTCTCTTT. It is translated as CASSQGGGRVNTEALF.